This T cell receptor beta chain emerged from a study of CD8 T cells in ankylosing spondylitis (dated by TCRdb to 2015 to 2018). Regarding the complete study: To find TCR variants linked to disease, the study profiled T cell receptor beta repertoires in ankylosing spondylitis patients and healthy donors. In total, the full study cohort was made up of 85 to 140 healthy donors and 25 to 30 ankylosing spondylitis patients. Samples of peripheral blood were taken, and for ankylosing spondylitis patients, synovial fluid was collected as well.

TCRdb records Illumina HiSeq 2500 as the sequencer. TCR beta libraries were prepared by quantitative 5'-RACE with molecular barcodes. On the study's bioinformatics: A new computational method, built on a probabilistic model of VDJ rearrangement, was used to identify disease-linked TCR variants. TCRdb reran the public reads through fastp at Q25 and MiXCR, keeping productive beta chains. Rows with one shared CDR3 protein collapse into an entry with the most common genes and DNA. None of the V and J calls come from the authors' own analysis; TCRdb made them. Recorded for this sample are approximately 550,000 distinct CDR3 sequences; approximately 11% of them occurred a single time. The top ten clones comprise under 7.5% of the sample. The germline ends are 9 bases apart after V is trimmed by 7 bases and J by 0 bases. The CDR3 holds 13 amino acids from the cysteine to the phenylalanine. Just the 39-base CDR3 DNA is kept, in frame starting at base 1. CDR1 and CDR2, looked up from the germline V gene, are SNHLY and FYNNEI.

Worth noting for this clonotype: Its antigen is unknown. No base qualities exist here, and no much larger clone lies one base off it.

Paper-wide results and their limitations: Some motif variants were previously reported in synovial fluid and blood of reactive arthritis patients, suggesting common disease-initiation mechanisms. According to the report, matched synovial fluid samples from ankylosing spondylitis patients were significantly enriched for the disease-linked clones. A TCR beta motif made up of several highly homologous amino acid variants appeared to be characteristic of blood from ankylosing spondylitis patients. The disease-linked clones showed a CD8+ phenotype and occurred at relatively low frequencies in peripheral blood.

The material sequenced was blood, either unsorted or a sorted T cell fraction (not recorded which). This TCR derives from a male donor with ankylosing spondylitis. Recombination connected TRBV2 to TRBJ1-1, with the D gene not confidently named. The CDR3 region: CASIGQVNTEAFF. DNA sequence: TGTGCCAGCATCGGGCAGGTGAACACTGAAGCTTTCTTT. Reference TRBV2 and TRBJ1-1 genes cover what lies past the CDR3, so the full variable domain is EPEVTQTPSHQVTQMGQEVILRCVPISNHLYFYWYRQILGQKVEFLVSFYNNEISEKSEIFDDQFSVERPDGSNFTLKIRSTKLEDSAMYFCASIGQVNTEAFFGQGTRLTVV.